The 17 T cell receptor beta chains below were found in one sample sequenced in a study of blood T cell repertoires in COVID-19. Repertoires were generated with immunoSEQ multiplex PCR, while TCRdb's copy carries only in-frame clones and drops some. The sample has some 22,000 clones; 85% to 95% are singletons. The sequenced sample was peripheral blood. All receptors come from a woman in her fifties or sixties with active COVID-19.

J is TRBJ2-3 and V is TRBV7-6, with D possibly being TRBD1 (5 bases). CDR3 length equals 16 residues. V lost 5 bases, J lost 0 bases, and 15 bases lay in between. Germline CDR1 SGHVS, CDR2 FNYEAQ. CDR3 amino acids: CASSPDVAGSTDTQYF. The CDR3 nucleotides are TGTGCCAGCAGCCCCGACGTGGCAGGGAGCACAGATACGCAGTATTTT. Based on the CDR3 plus reference TRBV7-6 and TRBJ2-3, the full variable domain is GAGVSQSPRYKVTKRGQDVALRCDPISGHVSLYWYRQALGQGPEFLTYFNYEAQQDKSGLPNDRFSAERPEGSISTLTIQRTEQRDSAMYRCASSPDVAGSTDTQYFGPGTRLTVL.

V and J are TRBV5-1 and TRBJ2-6, with TRBD1 matching 11 bases. Trimming cost V 0 bases and J 0 bases; bases outside gene matches: 2. The CDR3 runs 18 residues. Looked up from germline, CDR1 is SGHRS and CDR2 is YFSETQ. The CDR3 DNA reads as TGCGCCAGCAGCTTGGTAGGGACAGGGGGCTCTGGGGCCAACGTCCTGACTTTC. It encodes CASSLVGTGGSGANVLTF.

This clone is a singleton in its sample. V gene TRBV9 combines with J gene TRBJ1-1, with 7 bases lining up with TRBD1. The germline V gene has CDR1 SGDLS and CDR2 YYNGEE. The CDR3 spans 14 residues. After removal of 4 bases from V and 1 base from J, the junction contained 4 bases not matched to a gene. The chain's CDR3 is CASSSGQPNTEAFF. Here the CDR3 DNA reads TGTGCCAGCAGCTCGGGACAGCCGAACACTGAAGCTTTCTTT. Full variable domain (outside the CDR3, taken from reference TRBV9 and TRBJ1-1): DSGVTQTPKHLITATGQRVTLRCSPRSGDLSVYWYQQSLDQGLQFLIQYYNGEERAKGNILERFSAQQFPDLHSELNLSSLELGDSALYFCASSSGQPNTEAFFGQGTRLTVV.

The chain combines TRBV11-2 with TRBJ2-1, with D tentatively TRBD2 (6 bases). From germline, CDR1 is SGHAT and CDR2 FQNNGV. V was clipped by 4 bases and J by 6 bases, with 13 bases between them. CDR3 length: 14 amino acids. The CDR3 DNA is TGTGCCAGCAGCTCCTTGACTAGAGTCAATGAGCAGTTCTTC. This codes for CASSSLTRVNEQFF. The whole variable domain, filled in from reference TRBV11-2 and TRBJ2-1, reads EAGVAQSPRYKIIEKRQSVAFWCNPISGHATLYWYQQILGQGPKLLIQFQNNGVVDDSQLPKDRFSAERLKGVDSTLKIQPAKLEDSAVYLCASSSLTRVNEQFFGPGTRLTVL.

This chain links TRBV6-5 with TRBJ1-1, with no clear D. The CDR3 covers 11 residues. V gave up 4 bases and J gave up 5 bases, with 5 bases separating them. Looked up from germline, CDR1 is MNHEY and CDR2 is SVGAGI. The CDR3 bases are TGTGCCAGCAGTTCCCGTACTGAAGCTTTCTTT. Amino acids: CASSSRTEAFF.

This sequence joins TRBV6-2 or TRBV6-3 and TRBJ2-7, with TRBD2 matching 14 bases. The CDR3 length is 16 residues. V was pared by 2 bases and J by 4 bases, with 4 bases of the junction left unmatched. The germline gives CDR1 MNHEY, CDR2 SVGEGT. The CDR3 region is CASSYGGLAGEYEQYF. As DNA, the CDR3 is TGTGCCAGCAGTTACGGGGGACTAGCGGGAGAGTACGAGCAGTACTTC.

The V call is TRBV3-1 (or the pseudogene TRBV3-2), the J call TRBJ2-7, with a tentative D call TRBD1 (6 bases). The CDR3 covers 13 residues. Germline V CDR1 and CDR2: LGHDT, YNNKEL (reference sequence). The V gene lost 3 bases and the J gene lost 4 bases, with 10 bases spanning the gap. CDR3 DNA: TGTGCCAGCAGCCACGAAGGGGGATACGAGCAGTACTTC. Translating it yields CASSHEGGYEQYF.

A few counts support this clone. The J gene is TRBJ2-7, the V gene TRBV5-5; D is ambiguous. V was pared by 0 bases and J by 6 bases, with 10 bases between. The length of the CDR3 is 13 residues. In germline, CDR1 is SGHKS, CDR2 YYEKEE (reference sequence). DNA of the CDR3: TGTGCCAGCAGCTTGGGACTCGACTTCGAGCAGTACTTC. Protein: CASSLGLDFEQYF.

This clone has just one count. This chain joins TRBV28 and TRBJ1-2, with 8 bases aligning to TRBD1. The CDR3 sequence is 15 residues long. Germline lookup yields CDR1 MDHEN and CDR2 SYDVKM. With V trimmed by 6 bases and J by 0 bases, 6 bases remained unmatched. CDR3 DNA sequence: TGTGCCAGCAGCTCAGGACAGGGCCCTAACTATGGCTACACCTTC. It specifies CASSSGQGPNYGYTF.

The chain recombines TRBV6-4 with TRBJ2-3, with a weak D call TRBD1 (6 bases). The germline CDR1 and CDR2 sequences are MRHNA and SNTAGT. The CDR3 has 14 residues. Deletions cut 3 bases from V and 4 bases from J, with 11 bases between. CDR3 coding DNA: TGTGCCAGCAGTGAAATGGGGGCCTCAGATACGCAGTATTTT. Protein product: CASSEMGASDTQYF.

V usage is TRBV10-3 and J usage is TRBJ1-2; tentatively, D is TRBD1 (6 bases). Germline-derived CDR1 and CDR2 are ENHRY and SYGVKD. The CDR3 sequence is 15 residues long. V was clipped by 0 bases and J by 2 bases, with 10 bases between them. CDR3 nucleotides: TGTGCCATCAGTGAGTCAGGGGGTTGGAACTATGGCTACACCTTC. This codes for CAISESGGWNYGYTF.

The V and J genes are TRBV9 and TRBJ2-3; D is perhaps TRBD1 (6 bases). The CDR3 has 15 amino acids. The germline V gene encodes CDR1 SGDLS and CDR2 YYNGEE. V lost 3 bases, J lost 0 bases, and 11 bases lay in between. This CDR3 is CASSAGTSSTDTQYF. As DNA, the CDR3 is TGTGCCAGCAGCGCTGGGACAAGCAGCACAGATACGCAGTATTTT.

The chain combines TRBV6-6 with TRBJ1-4, with 10 bases that match TRBD1. Germline V gene sequence: CDR1 MNHNY, CDR2 SVGAGI (reference sequence). Trimming cost V 5 bases and J 5 bases; bases outside gene matches: 5. The CDR3 is made up of 15 amino acids. The CDR3 loop reads CASSALGQGNEKLFF. As DNA, the CDR3 is TGTGCCAGCAGTGCACTGGGACAGGGGAATGAAAAACTGTTTTTT.

The CDR3 region has the DNA TGTGCCAGCAGGTGGGGGCGGCAAGTCGACACAGATACGCAGTATTTT. Translated: CASRWGRQVDTDTQYF. This chain links TRBV27 with TRBJ2-3; D may be TRBD1 (6 bases). CDR1 and CDR2 from the germline V gene are MNHEY and SMNVEV (reference sequence). V was trimmed by 6 bases and J by 2 bases, leaving 18 bases between them. The length of the CDR3 is 16 residues.

The genes are TRBV6-5 and TRBJ1-5; D may be TRBD1 (6 bases). This CDR3 contains 14 residues. Per germline, CDR1 MNHEY and CDR2 SVGAGI. Trimming left V 10 bases short and J 7 bases short, with 20 bases between. This CDR3 is CATDPGEVWQPQHF. The CDR3 DNA sequence: TGTGCCACGGACCCAGGGGAAGTATGGCAGCCCCAGCATTTT.

V and J are TRBV19 and TRBJ1-5; 8 bases match TRBD1. The trim removed 8 bases at V and 5 bases at J, leaving 17 bases unmatched. CDR3 size: 17 residues. CDR1 LNHDA and CDR2 SQIVND come from the germline V gene (reference sequence). CDR3 DNA sequence: TGTGCCAGTCTGACGAGTCTCGGACAGGGAGGGGATCAGCCCCAGCATTTT. It specifies CASLTSLGQGGDQPQHF.

The chain employs TRBV7-3 and TRBJ1-6; no firm D call. Germline-derived CDR1 and CDR2 are SGHTA and FQGTGA. CDR3 length: 15 residues. V gave up 4 bases and J gave up 9 bases, with 16 bases separating them. As DNA, the CDR3 is TGTGCCAGCAGCTCCCCGACGAGGTCGGGTTCACCCCTCCACTTT. Protein: CASSSPTRSGSPLHF.